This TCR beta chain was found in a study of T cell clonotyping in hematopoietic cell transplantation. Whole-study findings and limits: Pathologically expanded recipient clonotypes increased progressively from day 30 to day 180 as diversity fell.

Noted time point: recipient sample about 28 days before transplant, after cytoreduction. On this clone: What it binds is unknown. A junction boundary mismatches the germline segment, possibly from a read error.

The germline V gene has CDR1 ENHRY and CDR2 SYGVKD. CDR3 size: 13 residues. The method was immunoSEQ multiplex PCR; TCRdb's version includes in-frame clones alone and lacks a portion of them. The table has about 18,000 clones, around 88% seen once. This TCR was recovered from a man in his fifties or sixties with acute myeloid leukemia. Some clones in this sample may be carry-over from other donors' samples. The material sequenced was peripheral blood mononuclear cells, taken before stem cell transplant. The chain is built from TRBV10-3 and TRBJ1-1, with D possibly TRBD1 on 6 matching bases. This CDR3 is CAISGQQNTEAFF. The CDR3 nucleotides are TGTGCCATAAGTGGACAGCAGAACACTGAAGCTTTCTTT.